Below are 32 T cell receptor beta chains sequenced from a single sample in a study of shared T cell receptors in the human thymus. The assay was immunoSEQ multiplex PCR, and TCRdb's table has in-frame clones only and misses some. Of about 660,000 clones listed, roughly 88% were seen once; the top ten hold about 0.01%. These data also featured in a second study, about human thymus T cells.

Source material: thymocytes. The receptors were sampled from a boy less than two years old with a congenital heart defect.

This clone appeared a single time. This chain uses TRBV28 with TRBJ2-5; 8 nucleotides line up with TRBD1. The V and J ends lost 5 bases and 5 bases, in that order; junction bases with no gene match: 4. Germline loops: CDR1 MDHEN, CDR2 SYDVKM. This CDR3 is 13 amino acids long. CDR3 coding DNA: TGTGCCAGCAGTCAGGGGGCAGGGGAGACCCAGTACTTC. As protein: CASSQGAGETQYF.

J is TRBJ1-6 and V is TRBV27; D is perhaps TRBD1 (5 bases). CDR1 MNHEY and CDR2 SMNVEV come from the germline V gene (reference sequence). CDR3 length: 15 amino acids. Trimming took off 5 bases at V and 6 bases at J, with 14 bases between the two ends. Here the CDR3 DNA reads TGTGCCAGCAGTCCCCTCGGGGGGACTAATTCACCCCTCCACTTT. Encoded protein: CASSPLGGTNSPLHF.

The chain uses TRBV1 and TRBJ2-7; TRBD2 was called by the table and not checked on the DNA. TRBV1 has pseudogene status. CDR3 length: 19 amino acids. In nucleotides, the CDR3 is TGCACCAGCAGCCAAGGTGGCCGGACTAGCGGGGTTTATTACTACGAGCAGTACTTC. It translates to CTSSQGGRTSGVYYYEQYF.

The chain uses TRBV11-2 and TRBJ2-7, with TRBD1 as a possible D gene (6 bases). CDR1 and CDR2 (germline): SGHAT, FQNNGV. The CDR3 totals 13 residues. Trimming took 8 bases from V and 1 from J, leaving 12 bases between them. The CDR3 bases are TGTGCCAGCTCCTGGACAGTATCCTACGAGCAGTACTTC. The encoded protein is CASSWTVSYEQYF.

This rearrangement joins TRBV5-8 to TRBJ1-1, with D perhaps matching TRBD1 (5 bases). The CDR3 sequence is 13 residues long. The ends were cut back, 0 bases at V and 8 bases at J, with 11 bases in the middle. CDR1 SGHTS and CDR2 YDEGEE come from the germline V gene. CDR3 region: CASSLAGPSEAFF. The CDR3 DNA reads as TGTGCCAGCAGCTTGGCAGGGCCTTCAGAAGCTTTCTTT.

The V and J genes are TRBV7-9 and TRBJ2-7; 11 positions agree with TRBD2. Germline CDR1 SEHNR, CDR2 FQNEAQ (reference sequence). The CDR3 consists of 15 residues. The V segment lost 7 bases and the J segment 3 bases; nucleotides outside the gene matches: 8. The CDR3 DNA is TGTGCCAGCACCCAGGGACTAGCGGAAATCTACGAGCAGTACTTC. It codes for CASTQGLAEIYEQYF.

The chain recombines TRBV13 with TRBJ2-7, with 11 nucleotides matching TRBD1. Trimming at V came to 5 bases and at J to 6 bases, leaving 6 bases not matched to a gene. Germline V gives CDR1 PRHDT, CDR2 FYEKMQ (reference sequence). The CDR3 covers 14 residues. The CDR3 loop is CASSGRTGGPEQYF. The CDR3 coding sequence is TGTGCCAGCAGCGGACGGACAGGGGGCCCCGAGCAGTACTTC.

This chain uses TRBV14 with TRBJ2-1, with 11 bases that match TRBD2. CDR3 length: 15 residues. V was clipped by 4 bases and J by 3 bases; unmatched bases: 2. Germline V gives CDR1 SGHDN, CDR2 FVKESK. The CDR3 is CASSRGLAVYNEQFF. The DNA of the CDR3 is TGTGCCAGCAGCCGGGGACTAGCGGTCTACAATGAGCAGTTCTTC.

The V and J genes are TRBV2 and TRBJ2-3; TRBD2 might be the D (5 bases). V lost 4 bases, J lost 1 base, and 15 bases lay in between. The CDR3 spans 16 residues. The germline V gene encodes CDR1 SNHLY and CDR2 FYNNEI. The DNA of the CDR3 is TGTGCCAGCAGTGTGTGGGGTAGCGTGGGCACAGATACGCAGTATTTT. Translation gives CASSVWGSVGTDTQYF.

This rearrangement joins TRBV6-5 to TRBJ2-1; TRBD2 matches 7 bases. The J segment lost 0 bases and the V segment lost 5 bases, leaving 1 base of the junction unmatched. Germline lookup yields CDR1 MNHEY and CDR2 SVGAGI. The CDR3 runs 14 residues. CDR3 bases: TGTGCCAGCAGTCCTAGCGGCTCCTACAATGAGCAGTTCTTC. It yields the protein CASSPSGSYNEQFF.

In its sample, this clone was seen a few times. The rearrangement joins TRBV5-1 to TRBJ2-2, with 9 bases aligning to TRBD1. This CDR3 contains 16 residues. V lost 0 bases, J lost 6 bases, and 6 bases stayed unmatched. Germline V gene lookup returns CDR1 SGHRS and CDR2 YFSETQ. This chain's CDR3 is CASSLDPTGGAGELFF. CDR3 nucleotide sequence: TGCGCCAGCAGCTTGGATCCGACAGGGGGAGCCGGGGAGCTGTTTTTT.

The chain links TRBV15 to TRBJ2-3; perhaps TRBD1 as D (6 bases). Germline CDR1 is LNHNV and CDR2 is YYDKDF (reference sequence). This CDR3 has 13 residues. The V and J ends lost 4 bases and 1 base respectively, with 6 bases between them. The CDR3 DNA follows: TGTGCCACCAGCACAGGGGGCACAGATACGCAGTATTTT. Protein sequence: CATSTGGTDTQYF.

This chain links TRBV4-3 with TRBJ2-7, with a possible D match to TRBD2 (5 bases). Germline CDR1 reads LGHNA; CDR2 reads YSLEER. The CDR3 runs 15 residues. V lost 2 bases, J lost 2 bases, and 13 bases lay in between. The CDR3 nucleotides read TGCGCCAGCAGCCAATTCTCTACGGGAACCTACGAGCAGTACTTC. It yields the protein CASSQFSTGTYEQYF.

The chain links TRBV6-5 to TRBJ1-2; D might be TRBD1 (5 bases). Germline V gives CDR1 MNHEY, CDR2 SVGAGI. Trimming removed 2 bases from V and 14 bases from J, with 18 bases in between. This CDR3 is built from 13 residues. DNA of the CDR3: TGTGCCAGCAGTTACCCCCGTGGGGGGATGGGGACCTTC. Its protein product is CASSYPRGGMGTF.

This clone is a singleton in its sample. This chain uses TRBV12-5 with TRBJ2-1; tentative D call: TRBD2 (6 bases). The CDR3 length is 14 residues. Trimming cost V 6 bases and J 6 bases, with 15 bases left between them. Germline loops: CDR1 LGHNT, CDR2 FRNRAP. CDR3 protein: CASGPPGERNEQFF. The CDR3 DNA is TGTGCTAGTGGGCCCCCGGGAGAGCGCAATGAGCAGTTCTTC.

The chain combines TRBV4-3 with TRBJ2-7, with 12 bases matching TRBD2. The V gene's germline CDR1 is LGHNA and CDR2 YSLEER. The CDR3 length is 16 residues. J was trimmed by 6 bases and V by 4 bases; bases with no gene match: 10. The CDR3 loop reads CASSLSWTSGTSEQYF. CDR3 nucleotides: TGCGCCAGCAGCCTTAGCTGGACTAGCGGGACGTCCGAGCAGTACTTC.

This sequence joins TRBV19 and TRBJ2-7, with a weak D call TRBD1 (7 bases). Germline-derived CDR1 and CDR2 are LNHDA and SQIVND (reference sequence). The CDR3 runs 13 residues. V was shortened by 5 bases and J by 3 bases, with 11 bases between the two germline ends. In DNA form, the CDR3 reads TGTGCCAGTAGTGCGGGGACAGACTACGAGCAGTACTTC. This encodes CASSAGTDYEQYF. Looking up the rest from reference TRBV19 and TRBJ2-7 gives the full variable domain: DGGITQSPKYLFRKEGQNVTLSCEQNLNHDAMYWYRQDPGQGLRLIYYSQIVNDFQKGDIAEGYSVSREKKESFPLTVTSAQKNPTAFYLCASSAGTDYEQYFGPGTRLTVT.

J is TRBJ2-7 and V is TRBV10-3; 14 nucleotides align to TRBD2. This CDR3 region has 18 residues. The ends lost 2 bases at V and 4 bases at J; junction bases unmatched: 10. The germline V gene encodes CDR1 ENHRY and CDR2 SYGVKD. CDR3 sequence: CAISEAGTSGSMKYEQYF. The DNA of the CDR3 is TGTGCCATCAGTGAGGCCGGGACTAGCGGGAGCATGAAGTACGAGCAGTACTTC.

The V gene is TRBV20-1, the J gene TRBJ2-3; D may be TRBD2 (6 bases). The CDR3 runs to 10 residues. Trimming pared 6 bases from V and 8 bases from J, leaving 9 bases between. Germline CDR1 and CDR2: DFQATT and SNEGSKA (reference sequence). CDR3 in amino acids: CSARRGTQYF. The CDR3 region has the DNA TGCAGTGCCCGGAGGGGTACGCAGTATTTT.

The gene calls are TRBV11-3 and TRBJ2-2; D not resolved. The CDR3 runs to 11 residues. Deletions cut 5 bases from V and 5 bases from J, with 3 bases between. In germline, CDR1 is SGHNT, CDR2 YENEEA. The chain's CDR3 is CASSHTGELFF. CDR3 nucleotides: TGTGCCAGCAGCCATACCGGGGAGCTGTTTTTT.

The rearrangement uses TRBV30 and TRBJ1-1; unclear D gene. The ends were cut back, 2 bases at V and 1 base at J, with 11 bases in the middle. This CDR3 spans 14 amino acids. Germline V gives CDR1 GTSNPN, CDR2 SVGIG (reference sequence). The DNA for the CDR3 is TGTGCCTGGAGTTCCAGGCGGGGGAACACTGAAGCTTTCTTT. It yields the protein CAWSSRRGNTEAFF.

Only one count was recorded for this clone. This sequence joins TRBV10-3 and TRBJ1-2, with 7 bases identical to TRBD1. Germline V gene data show CDR1 as ENHRY and CDR2 as SYGVKD. The CDR3 totals 13 residues. Unmatched junction bases numbered 9, after V lost 10 bases and J lost 4 bases. CDR3 nucleotide sequence: TGTGCCACTGTCGGACAGGTCGCCTATGGCTACACCTTC. Protein product: CATVGQVAYGYTF.

The rearrangement links TRBV28 to TRBJ2-7, with a possible D match to TRBD1 (6 bases). The CDR3 extends over 11 amino acids. Germline V gene data show CDR1 as MDHEN and CDR2 as SYDVKM. The germline V and J ends were trimmed by 10 bases and 5 bases, with 12 bases remaining between them. The DNA of the CDR3 is TGTGCCACTGAACAGGGTCACGAGCAGTACTTC. This gives the protein CATEQGHEQYF.

The J gene is TRBJ2-5, the V gene TRBV7-9; 14 nucleotides match TRBD2. The length of the CDR3 is 17 residues. V lost 5 bases to trimming and J lost 5 bases; unmatched junction nucleotides: 10. Germline V gene data show CDR1 as SEHNR and CDR2 as FQNEAQ (reference sequence). The CDR3 spells CASSQRLAGGISETQYF. CDR3 nucleotide sequence: TGTGCCAGCAGCCAGCGACTAGCGGGAGGGATATCGGAGACCCAGTACTTC.

The genes are TRBV11-2 and TRBJ1-2; TRBD1 matches at 8 bases. The CDR3 contains 12 residues. Trimming cost V 5 bases and J 9 bases; bases outside gene matches: 5. The germline gives CDR1 SGHAT, CDR2 FQNNGV. This CDR3 reads CASSTQGARYTF. As DNA, the CDR3 is TGTGCCAGCAGCACGCAGGGGGCTCGCTACACCTTC.

The chain has TRBV5-1 and TRBJ2-3; 7 bases line up with TRBD2. V trimming: 6 bases; J trimming: 0 bases; junction bases outside the gene matches: 10. The germline gives CDR1 SGHRS, CDR2 YFSETQ. The CDR3 loop spans 16 amino acids. The CDR3 sequence: CASKGGGRRSTDTQYF. The CDR3 DNA reads as TGCGCCAGCAAGGGCGGGGGAAGAAGAAGCACAGATACGCAGTATTTT.

The genes are TRBV2 and TRBJ2-1, with 7 bases fitting TRBD1. This CDR3 is 17 amino acids long. V gave up 6 bases and J gave up 9 bases; unmatched junction bases: 20. From germline, CDR1 is SNHLY and CDR2 FYNNEI. The CDR3 loop is CASSPRGHQNDWCEQFF. CDR3 DNA: TGTGCCAGCAGCCCTAGGGGGCACCAAAACGACTGGTGTGAGCAGTTCTTC.

This clone showed up just once. The chain combines TRBV18 with TRBJ1-1; weak D call: TRBD1 (5 bases). V was trimmed by 2 bases and J by 1 base, leaving 11 bases between them. The CDR3 runs 15 residues. Germline CDR1 KGHSH, CDR2 LQKENI. As DNA, the CDR3 is TGTGCCAGCTCACCAGGAGGGGCGGGGAACACTGAAGCTTTCTTT. Its translation is CASSPGGAGNTEAFF. Based on the CDR3 plus reference TRBV18 and TRBJ1-1, the full variable domain is NAGVMQNPRHLVRRRGQEARLRCSPMKGHSHVYWYRQLPEEGLKFMVYLQKENIIDESGMPKERFSAEFPKEGPSILRIQQVVRGDSAAYFCASSPGGAGNTEAFFGQGTRLTVV.

V is TRBV6-1 and J is TRBJ1-2, with D unclear. The CDR3 consists of 14 residues. The germline V gene has CDR1 MNHNS and CDR2 SASEGT. V was trimmed by 0 bases and J by 8 bases, leaving 13 bases between them. The CDR3 DNA follows: TGTGCCAGCAGTGAAGCAAGAGGTGAGGAGGGCTACACCTTC. This sequence encodes CASSEARGEEGYTF.

The chain uses TRBV9 and TRBJ2-7; 9 nucleotides align to TRBD2. Germline lookup yields CDR1 SGDLS and CDR2 YYNGEE. With 0 bases clipped from V and 2 bases from J, the junction kept 6 bases outside the gene matches. The CDR3 is 16 amino acids. The CDR3 nucleotides read TGTGCCAGCAGCGTAGTTGCTAGCGGGACAACCTACGAGCAGTACTTC. This codes for CASSVVASGTTYEQYF. Looking up the rest from reference TRBV9 and TRBJ2-7 gives the full variable domain: DSGVTQTPKHLITATGQRVTLRCSPRSGDLSVYWYQQSLDQGLQFLIQYYNGEERAKGNILERFSAQQFPDLHSELNLSSLELGDSALYFCASSVVASGTTYEQYFGPGTRLTVT.

The V call is TRBV30, the J call TRBJ2-1; D might be TRBD1 (6 bases). The CDR3 spans 17 residues. Germline V gives CDR1 GTSNPN, CDR2 SVGIG (reference sequence). V was cut by 0 bases and J by 4 bases, with 19 bases left in between. CDR3 sequence: CAWSVSASGAGYNEQFF. The CDR3 bases are TGTGCCTGGAGTGTTTCCGCGTCAGGGGCGGGTTACAATGAGCAGTTCTTC.

J is TRBJ2-4 and V is TRBV4-3; TRBD2 matches 9 bases. V gave up 4 bases and J gave up 1 base; unmatched junction bases: 23. Germline V lookup: CDR1 LGHNA, CDR2 YSLEER. The CDR3 extends over 22 amino acids. The CDR3 DNA reads as TGCGCCAGCAGCCGGACCGCCGAACTAGCGGGTCGAGGGTTGGTCGCCAAAAACATTCAGTACTTC. This encodes CASSRTAELAGRGLVAKNIQYF.